These 15 T cell receptor beta chains were sequenced from one sample in a study of cytomegalovirus exposure and HLA in healthy donors (dated by TCRdb to the late 2010s). The library was produced with the immunoSEQ multiplex PCR assay. For the multiplex PCR, a mixture combining 60 forward primers for TCR Vbeta segments and 13 reverse primers for TCR Jbeta segments was used. What TCRdb holds here is the immuneACCESS table cut down to in-frame rearrangements. Part of the clones is not present; checked against another copy, under half of the missing clones reflect an unresolved V gene, and the others are unexplained. A total of about 200,000 clones appear in this sample, around 75% of them only once. The top ten constitute roughly 1.9% of the sample. Sequenced sample: PBMCs. The receptors were gathered from a woman aged 25-40 years in good health and CMV-seronegative.

This clone was seen only once. V and J are TRBV18 and TRBJ2-3; D might be TRBD2 (7 bases). V lost 3 bases and J lost 4, with 23 bases in between. Germline V gene sequence: CDR1 KGHSH, CDR2 LQKENI. The CDR3 loop spans 18 amino acids. The CDR3: CASSPNAIRGGGPDTQYF. In DNA, the CDR3 is TGTGCCAGCTCACCGAACGCAATCAGGGGCGGGGGCCCAGATACGCAGTATTTT.

The chain has TRBV4-1 and TRBJ2-3, with D tentatively TRBD2 (6 bases). This CDR3 is 15 amino acids long. Germline V gives CDR1 MGHRA, CDR2 YSYEKL. V was shortened by 10 bases and J by 3 bases, with 20 bases between the two germline ends. CDR3 DNA: TGCGCCACACAATATAGCGGAGGAGCGACAGATACGCAGTATTTT. It encodes CATQYSGGATDTQYF.

This chain joins TRBV7-3 and TRBJ2-1; a weak D match, TRBD1 (6 bases). CDR3 size: 16 residues. From germline, CDR1 is SGHTA and CDR2 FQGTGA. V lost 5 bases and J 3 bases, leaving 17 bases between the germline ends. Written as DNA, the CDR3 is TGTGCCAGCAGCCCCCTCCCGGGACATATCTACAATGAGCAGTTCTTC. This codes for CASSPLPGHIYNEQFF.

The gene calls are TRBV7-3 and TRBJ2-7, with 8 nucleotides matching TRBD1. Germline V gene data show CDR1 as SGHTA and CDR2 as FQGTGA. This CDR3 is 15 amino acids long. J gave up 5 bases and V 2 bases, and 8 bases lay outside the gene matches. As DNA, the CDR3 is TGTGCCAGCAGCTTAGAGACAGGGGCGTTCAACGAGCAGTACTTC. It encodes CASSLETGAFNEQYF.

The rearrangement links TRBV7-9 to TRBJ2-5; TRBD1 matches at 11 bases. This CDR3 region has 16 residues. In germline, CDR1 is SEHNR, CDR2 FQNEAQ (reference sequence). The V and J ends lost 5 bases and 0 bases, in that order; junction bases with no gene match: 5. CDR3 coding DNA: TGTGCCAGCAGCGGACGGGACAGGGGGTACCAAGAGACCCAGTACTTC. Its translation: CASSGRDRGYQETQYF.

The V and J genes are TRBV7-3 and TRBJ2-3, with a possible D match to TRBD2 (7 bases). The CDR3 extends over 14 amino acids. Deletions cut 1 base from V and 8 bases from J, with 13 bases between. Germline V gives CDR1 SGHTA, CDR2 FQGTGA. Written as DNA, the CDR3 is TGTGCCAGCAGCTTAATGGAGAGGGGGGGTACGCAGTATTTT. Translated, it gives CASSLMERGGTQYF.

CDR3 region: CASSLRLAGGMFEQYF. The CDR3 bases are TGTGCCAGCAGCTTACGTCTAGCGGGAGGGATGTTCGAGCAGTACTTC. V is TRBV7-2 and J is TRBJ2-7; 12 bases are shared with TRBD2. Germline CDR1 and CDR2: SGHTA and FQGNSA. Losses at the gene ends were 2 bases for V and 6 bases for J; bases not matched to a gene: 8. The CDR3 length is 16 residues.

This chain links TRBV14 with TRBJ1-3; a possible D gene is TRBD1 (5 bases). CDR1 and CDR2 (germline): SGHDN, FVKESK. Trimming shortened V by 1 base and J by 1 base, and 11 bases separated the two germline ends. The CDR3 spans 16 residues. The CDR3 sequence is CASSQAWGGSGNTIYF. The CDR3 DNA is TGTGCCAGCAGCCAAGCTTGGGGGGGTTCTGGAAACACCATATATTTT.

CDR3 sequence (DNA): TGTGCCAGCAGCGAATCCCCCCGGACTAGCGGGAGAGGGGGCCAAGAGACCCAGTACTTC. Translation: CASSESPRTSGRGGQETQYF. The gene calls are TRBV7-3 and TRBJ2-5; 13 bases agree with TRBD2. There are 20 residues in the CDR3. CDR1 and CDR2 (germline): SGHTA, FQGTGA. V trimming: 5 bases; J trimming: 1 base; junction bases outside the gene matches: 16.

The chain recombines TRBV11-2 with TRBJ2-7, with D tentatively TRBD1 (5 bases). Germline CDR1 and CDR2: SGHAT and FQNNGV. The V end lost 5 bases, the J end lost 3 bases, and 17 bases lay between the germline ends. There are 15 residues in the CDR3. CDR3 sequence reads: CASSPLGQPDYEQYF. The CDR3 DNA sequence: TGTGCCAGCAGCCCGCTGGGGCAGCCAGACTACGAGCAGTACTTC.

This chain links TRBV30 with TRBJ2-2; 8 bases match TRBD2. Germline CDR1 GTSNPN, CDR2 SVGIG (reference sequence). The CDR3 runs 13 residues. The trim removed 3 bases at V and 6 bases at J, leaving 3 bases unmatched. DNA for the CDR3: TGTGCCTGGAGGGGACTAGAACCCGGGGAGCTGTTTTTT. Amino acid sequence: CAWRGLEPGELFF.

There are a few counts of this clone. J is TRBJ2-1 and V is TRBV19; 10 positions agree with TRBD2. The CDR3 runs 18 residues. J lost 4 bases, V lost 3 bases, and 12 bases had no gene match. The V gene's germline CDR1 is LNHDA and CDR2 SQIVND (reference sequence). The CDR3 nucleotides read TGTGCCAGTAGTATTTGGGTAGCGGGAGGTACGGGGTACAATGAGCAGTTCTTC. Its protein is CASSIWVAGGTGYNEQFF. Combining the CDR3 with reference TRBV19 and TRBJ2-1 gives the whole variable domain DGGITQSPKYLFRKEGQNVTLSCEQNLNHDAMYWYRQDPGQGLRLIYYSQIVNDFQKGDIAEGYSVSREKKESFPLTVTSAQKNPTAFYLCASSIWVAGGTGYNEQFFGPGTRLTVL.

This clone turned up a few times. The V gene is TRBV6-6, the J gene TRBJ1-2; 7 nucleotides line up with TRBD1. The CDR3 runs to 16 residues. CDR1 and CDR2 (germline): MNHNY, SVGAGI (reference sequence). The V and J ends lost 3 bases and 4 bases, in that order; junction bases with no gene match: 11. CDR3 bases: TGTGCCAGCAGTTATCGACCGGGACAGACGGCCTATGGCTACACCTTC. As protein: CASSYRPGQTAYGYTF.

V is TRBV19 and J is TRBJ1-6; unclear D gene. The V gene lost 4 bases and the J gene lost 7 bases, with 20 bases spanning the gap. The CDR3 contains 17 residues. Germline V CDR1 and CDR2: LNHDA, SQIVND (reference sequence). The DNA of the CDR3 is TGTGCCAGTAGTAACCGAGGAGGGCGGCGGGAGAATTCACCCCTCCACTTT. Translation gives CASSNRGGRRENSPLHF.

In DNA form, the CDR3 reads TGCAGCGGCTCCAGGGAGACCCAGTACTTC. It codes for CSGSRETQYF. The J gene is TRBJ2-5, the V gene TRBV29-1; no definite D call. The CDR3 runs to 10 residues. The germline V and J ends were trimmed by 7 bases and 5 bases, with 8 bases remaining between them. Germline CDR1 reads SQVTM; CDR2 reads ANQGSEA.